One sample yielded the 29 T cell receptor beta chains listed below, sequenced in a study of T cell clones after liver transplantation. Using immunoSEQ multiplex PCR, the repertoire was profiled, and TCRdb retains in-frame clones only, with some absent. The sample carries around 15,000 clones, nearly 95% recorded once. Sequenced here: CD8+ T cells from blood, sampled before liver transplant. The receptors derive from a human donor who received a liver transplant.

The count of this clone is one. The V and J genes are TRBV5-4 and TRBJ1-1; TRBD1 aligns across 9 bases. Germline V gene sequence: CDR1 SGHNT, CDR2 YYREEE (reference sequence). V gave up 3 bases and J gave up 5 bases; unmatched junction bases: 8. The CDR3 length is 15 residues. This CDR3 is CASSWDTGGWTEAFF. CDR3 DNA sequence: TGTGCCAGCAGCTGGGACACAGGGGGCTGGACTGAAGCTTTCTTT.

The sample holds one count of this clone. This chain joins TRBV6-6 and TRBJ2-7; D unclear. Germline CDR1 MNHNY, CDR2 SVGAGI (reference sequence). Trimming took off 0 bases at V and 4 bases at J, with 4 bases between the two ends. The CDR3 covers 12 residues. DNA of the CDR3: TGTGCCAGCAGTTACTCGACGTACGAGCAGTACTTC. As protein: CASSYSTYEQYF.

V is TRBV12-5 and J is TRBJ1-3; 7 bases match TRBD1. Germline V lookup: CDR1 LGHNT, CDR2 FRNRAP. This CDR3 is built from 14 residues. J was trimmed by 4 bases and V by 7 bases; bases with no gene match: 7. The CDR3 coding sequence is TGTGCTAGTGACGTAGGGACAGACGGAAACACCATATATTTT. This sequence encodes CASDVGTDGNTIYF.

The chain is built from TRBV14 and TRBJ2-7; D gene unclear. V was cut by 1 base and J by 0 bases, with 13 bases left in between. CDR1 is SGHDN, CDR2 FVKESK, per germline. The CDR3 is 16 residues long. CDR3 protein: CASSQVLQTFSYEQYF. Written as DNA, the CDR3 is TGTGCCAGCAGCCAAGTTTTGCAGACCTTCTCCTACGAGCAGTACTTC.

The J gene is TRBJ2-7, the V gene TRBV6-1, with TRBD2 identical over 12 bases. The germline V gene encodes CDR1 MNHNS and CDR2 SASEGT. After removal of 7 bases from V and 4 bases from J, the junction contained 2 bases not matched to a gene. This CDR3 region has 13 residues. CDR3 nucleotide sequence: TGTGCCAGCAAACTAGCGGGGGGATACGAGCAGTACTTC. Translating gives CASKLAGGYEQYF.

V gene TRBV7-2 combines with J gene TRBJ2-7, with D possibly being TRBD1 (6 bases). The CDR3 is 15 residues long. From germline, CDR1 is SGHTA and CDR2 FQGNSA. Trimming stripped 7 bases from V and 10 bases from J, with 26 bases between. The CDR3 sequence is CASTKLGTNAREQYF. DNA of the CDR3: TGTGCCAGCACCAAACTCGGGACAAACGCCCGGGAACAGTACTTC.

This chain joins TRBV4-2 and TRBJ2-2; no clear D gene. This CDR3 spans 15 amino acids. Germline assignment: CDR1 LGHNA and CDR2 YNFKEQ. Trimming pared 0 bases from V and 6 bases from J, leaving 11 bases between. The CDR3 loop is CASSQESGVAGELFF. The CDR3 region has the DNA TGTGCCAGCAGCCAAGAGTCCGGCGTGGCCGGGGAGCTGTTTTTT.

This clone has a single count. The J gene is TRBJ2-3, the V gene TRBV9; unclear D gene. The germline V gene has CDR1 SGDLS and CDR2 YYNGEE. V was clipped by 1 base and J by 4 bases, with 16 bases between them. The CDR3 is 16 amino acids. The CDR3 loop reads CASSVLESLNSDTQYF. The CDR3 DNA follows: TGTGCCAGCAGCGTATTGGAGTCCCTAAACTCAGATACGCAGTATTTT.

V gene TRBV7-9 combines with J gene TRBJ2-1, with a possible D match to TRBD2 (5 bases). V was pared by 10 bases and J by 2 bases, with 12 bases between. The CDR3 runs 13 residues. Germline CDR1 reads SEHNR; CDR2 reads FQNEAQ (reference sequence). CDR3 nucleotide sequence: TGTGCCACCTTTACTAGTACCTACAATGAGCAGTTCTTC. Its translation is CATFTSTYNEQFF.

CDR3 residues: CASSQDYEVQGLNTEAFF. DNA of the CDR3: TGCGCCAGCAGCCAAGATTACGAGGTACAGGGCCTGAACACTGAAGCTTTCTTT. This rearrangement joins TRBV4-1 to TRBJ1-1; D might be TRBD1 (6 bases). Germline V lookup: CDR1 MGHRA, CDR2 YSYEKL. V lost 0 bases to trimming and J lost 0 bases, with 17 bases between them. The CDR3 loop spans 18 amino acids.

The chain joins TRBV5-6 to TRBJ2-3; the D gene is possibly TRBD2 (6 bases). Per the germline V gene, CDR1 is SGHDT and CDR2 is YYEEEE. V lost 4 bases, J lost 1 base, and 13 bases lay in between. The CDR3 has 15 residues. DNA of the CDR3: TGTGCCAGCAGCACCCTCGCGGGGCGCACAGATACGCAGTATTTT. It is translated as CASSTLAGRTDTQYF.

This clone was recorded once. The chain carries TRBV27 and TRBJ2-7; D gene unclear. This CDR3 has 13 amino acids. CDR1 is MNHEY and CDR2 is SMNVEV in the germline V gene (reference sequence). Trimming took off 4 bases at V and 3 bases at J, with 10 bases between the two ends. The CDR3 reads CASSSDSLYEQYF. The CDR3 DNA is TGTGCCAGCAGTTCAGACTCCCTCTACGAGCAGTACTTC.

The sample holds one count of this clone. The chain has TRBV18 and TRBJ2-1; D is unclear. V shed 10 bases and J shed 5 bases, with 21 bases lying between them. This CDR3 spans 15 amino acids. CDR1 and CDR2 (germline): KGHSH, LQKENI. CDR3 region: CATHHREGENNEQFF. The DNA for the CDR3 is TGTGCCACCCACCACCGTGAAGGCGAGAACAATGAGCAGTTCTTC.

V and J are TRBV6-6 and TRBJ2-3, with 12 bases matching TRBD1. CDR1 and CDR2 (germline): MNHNY, SVGAGI (reference sequence). The ends lost 6 bases at V and 6 bases at J; junction bases unmatched: 7. This CDR3 contains 15 residues. CDR3 bases: TGTGCCAGCAGCCTTCGGGACAGGGGGCGCGATACGCAGTATTTT. It specifies CASSLRDRGRDTQYF.

The chain is built from TRBV6-5 and TRBJ2-7; unclear D gene. This CDR3 is built from 12 residues. Per germline, CDR1 MNHEY and CDR2 SVGAGI. V was clipped by 2 bases and J by 4 bases, with 6 bases between them. The CDR3 loop reads CASSYDWYEQYF. The CDR3 nucleotides are TGTGCCAGCAGTTACGATTGGTACGAGCAGTACTTC.

The CDR3 nucleotides are TGTGCCAGCAGTGGGACAGGGGCTTGGTATGGCTACACCTTC. Protein: CASSGTGAWYGYTF. V usage is TRBV27 and J usage is TRBJ1-2; 10 nucleotides match TRBD1. Germline CDR1 MNHEY, CDR2 SMNVEV (reference sequence). The CDR3 totals 14 residues. V shed 5 bases and J 5 bases; nucleotides not matched to a gene: 5.

The chain combines TRBV5-4 with TRBJ2-3, with D perhaps TRBD2 (6 bases). The CDR3 has 15 amino acids. Trimming cost V 3 bases and J 4 bases, with 15 bases left between them. CDR1 and CDR2 (germline): SGHNT, YYREEE (reference sequence). The CDR3 here is CASSSWAGMADTQYF. The CDR3 bases are TGTGCCAGCAGCTCATGGGCGGGGATGGCAGATACGCAGTATTTT.

The CDR3 DNA reads TGTGCCAGTAGTCTCGCCCCGGGACAGGGTTACTACGAGCAGTACTTC. Its translation is CASSLAPGQGYYEQYF. The chain is built from TRBV19 and TRBJ2-7; 9 nucleotides agree with TRBD1. This CDR3 comprises 16 residues. Germline CDR1 is LNHDA and CDR2 is SQIVND (reference sequence). V shed 5 bases, J shed 3 bases, and the junction held 11 bases outside the gene matches.

The chain couples TRBV2 to TRBJ2-7, with TRBD1 identical over 7 bases. The CDR3 spans 15 residues. The junction had 8 bases not matched to a gene; V was cut back by 3 bases and J by 3 bases. The germline V gene has CDR1 SNHLY and CDR2 FYNNEI. CDR3 amino acids: CASSEVRGQSYEQYF. The CDR3 nucleotides are TGTGCCAGCAGTGAGGTTCGGGGACAGAGCTACGAGCAGTACTTC.

V and J are TRBV6-5 and TRBJ2-3; D assignment may be TRBD1 or TRBD2 (5 bases each). Trimming stripped 2 bases from V and 7 bases from J, with 19 bases between. The CDR3 covers 16 residues. The germline V gene has CDR1 MNHEY and CDR2 SVGAGI. For the CDR3, the DNA is TGTGCCAGCAGTTACGCCACGGGACCGTCGGTGAATACGCAGTATTTT. Translated, it gives CASSYATGPSVNTQYF.

The chain employs TRBV27 and TRBJ2-7, with D perhaps TRBD1 or TRBD2 (5 bases each). The CDR3 contains 15 residues. The V gene lost 5 bases and the J gene lost 6 bases, with 20 bases spanning the gap. Germline-derived CDR1 and CDR2 are MNHEY and SMNVEV (reference sequence). CDR3 in amino acids: CASSQRDPSLGEQYF. The CDR3, as DNA: TGTGCCAGCAGTCAACGGGACCCCTCCCTGGGCGAGCAGTACTTC.

V gene TRBV27 combines with J gene TRBJ1-2; 7 bases fit TRBD1. Germline V gene data show CDR1 as MNHEY and CDR2 as SMNVEV (reference sequence). With V trimmed by 6 bases and J by 2 bases, 0 bases remained unmatched. The CDR3 is 12 amino acids. The CDR3 sequence is CASRQGNYGYTF. For the CDR3, the DNA is TGTGCCAGCAGACAGGGGAACTATGGCTACACCTTC.

This sequence joins TRBV11-3 and TRBJ2-1; maybe TRBD1 (8 bases). Germline V gives CDR1 SGHNT, CDR2 YENEEA. CDR3 length: 14 residues. V lost 5 bases to trimming and J lost 6 bases, with 14 bases between them. This CDR3 reads CASSGNRGGNEQFF. The CDR3 DNA is TGTGCCAGCAGCGGAAACAGGGGGGGCAATGAGCAGTTCTTC. Full variable domain (missing parts from reference TRBV11-3 and TRBJ2-1): EAGVVQSPRYKIIEKKQPVAFWCNPISGHNTLYWYLQNLGQGPELLIRYENEEAVDDSQLPKDRFSAERLKGVDSTLKIQPAELGDSAVYLCASSGNRGGNEQFFGPGTRLTVL.

The CDR3 nucleotides read TGTGCCAGCAGCCCCTCAGGAGCGGGAAGTATGTCCGGGGAGCTGTTTTTT. This gives the protein CASSPSGAGSMSGELFF. This chain links TRBV2 with TRBJ2-2; TRBD2 matches at 7 bases. V shed 6 bases, J shed 6 bases, and the junction held 16 bases outside the gene matches. The CDR3 runs to 17 residues. CDR1 and CDR2 from the germline V gene are SNHLY and FYNNEI.

The chain links TRBV29-1 to TRBJ2-7; the match to TRBD1 covers 10 bases. With 5 bases clipped from V and 4 bases from J, the junction kept 8 bases outside the gene matches. This CDR3 spans 14 amino acids. Looked up from germline, CDR1 is SQVTM and CDR2 is ANQGSEA. The CDR3 DNA is TGCAGCGTTCGTGAGACAGGGGGCGGGTACGAGCAGTACTTC. Its protein product is CSVRETGGGYEQYF.

This rearrangement joins TRBV11-3 to TRBJ2-7, with D possibly TRBD2 on 7 matching bases. This CDR3 has 17 amino acids. The V end lost 11 bases, the J end lost 2 bases, and 28 bases lay between the germline ends. Looked up from germline, CDR1 is SGHNT and CDR2 is YENEEA. The CDR3: CAGQRKGWEGLTYEQYF. For the CDR3, the DNA is TGTGCCGGACAGAGGAAGGGGTGGGAGGGCCTTACCTACGAGCAGTACTTC.

This sequence joins TRBV19 and TRBJ2-3; possibly TRBD2 for D (5 bases). Germline V CDR1 and CDR2: LNHDA, SQIVND (reference sequence). Trimming took off 7 bases at V and 5 bases at J, with 16 bases between the two ends. This CDR3 has 14 amino acids. As DNA, the CDR3 is TGTGCCAGTATTTCAGGACTCATCGGAGATACGCAGTATTTT. It encodes CASISGLIGDTQYF.

V gene TRBV27 combines with J gene TRBJ2-2; 7 bases are shared with TRBD1. CDR1 MNHEY and CDR2 SMNVEV come from the germline V gene (reference sequence). Trimming took 8 bases from V and 4 from J; bases not matched to a gene: 10. This CDR3 has 15 residues. The CDR3 nucleotides read TGTGCCAGCGGTTCAGTGGGACAGTTCACCGGGGAGCTGTTTTTT. Translated, it gives CASGSVGQFTGELFF.

About this clone: Compared with germline, one end of the junction differs, possibly owing to a read error. The identical CDR3 is also encoded by other nucleotide sequences in the sample. The rearrangement joins TRBV6-1 to TRBJ2-2; TRBD1 agrees at 7 bases. Germline-derived CDR1 and CDR2 are MNHNS and SASEGT. CDR3 length equals 14 residues. The CDR3 loop is CAIPRDSTTGELFF. The CDR3 nucleotides are TGTGCCATCCCTCGGGACAGTACCACCGGGGAGCTGTTCTTT.